This record concerns one T cell receptor beta chain sequence. Its antigen is unidentified. TCRdb's copy holds only in-frame clones and misses some; the assay was immunoSEQ multiplex PCR. The data contain 87,000 or so clones, almost 90% of them singletons. The data originate from a study of T cell responses to AZD1222 COVID-19 vaccine. Looking at the study overall: Second-dose timings of about 4 or about 12 weeks were pooled.

Study results and limitations: Within unmutated variant regions lay the reported targets of nearly half of spike-specific TCRs. Researchers report vaccine-associated CD4 TCRs spanning spike, with dominance at 160-218 and 743-854. Receipt of two AZD1222 doses was followed by a rise in Spike-specific TCR breadth and depth.

CDR3 length equals 16 residues. The ends lost 1 base at V and 0 bases at J; junction bases unmatched: 4. The germline CDR1 and CDR2 sequences are SGHRS and YFSETQ. The TCR originated in an adult in good health. This sequence joins TRBV5-1 and TRBJ2-1, with 7 bases matching TRBD2. The source material was peripheral blood, sampled on day 0 of AZD1222 vaccination. The CDR3 protein is CASSLLGTTSYNEQFF. The CDR3 DNA reads TGCGCCAGCAGCTTGCTAGGGACTACCTCCTACAATGAGCAGTTCTTC.